This TCR beta chain was recorded in a study of blood T cell repertoires in COVID-19. Study context: There were acute and convalescent COVID-19 samples, and they came from the United States, Italy and Spain. T cells, B-cell-depleted T cells, or PBMCs provided the cDNA or gDNA that served as material.

Source study methods: From reference gene primer amplification, estimates of nucleated cell counts were derived. Measured with immunoSEQ multiplex PCR; TCRdb has only the in-frame clones, and not every one. The V and J calls and the clone size are those of that table, but D and trimming were determined from the DNA. The table shows about 92,000 clones, with roughly 80% occurring only once. Germline V gene data show CDR1 as SEHNR and CDR2 as FQNEAQ (reference sequence). V lost 6 bases, J lost 6 bases, and 11 bases stayed unmatched. The CDR3 consists of 16 residues. The receptor's source is a man over 45 who had recovered from COVID-19. Sample: peripheral blood. The chain is built from TRBV7-9 and TRBJ2-2; TRBD1 aligns across 9 bases. The CDR3 bases are TGTGCCAGCAGTTTTTTGACAGGGGGAGGCGCCGGGGAGCTGTTTTTT. This gives the protein CASSFLTGGGAGELFF.